This TCR beta chain was sequenced for a study of cytotoxic CD8 clonotypes in ibrutinib-treated CLL. Study as a whole: Overall, about 25 responses were partial and 2 complete; following median 68 months, around 15 patients stayed remitted and some 12 progressed.

This clone has only one observation. Profiling relied on immunoSEQ multiplex PCR, and the TCRdb table lists in-frame clones only, not all of them. Among about 50,000 clones listed, roughly three fifths were seen once. Library input was about 2 micrograms of DNA from cryopreserved PBMCs. This sequence was found in a human donor with chronic lymphocytic leukemia. The sample was PBMCs, taken after 24 months of ibrutinib treatment.

The CDR3 DNA reads TGTGCCAGTAGTATGACAGGGTCGGACATTCAGTACTTC. This sequence encodes CASSMTGSDIQYF. The chain uses TRBV19 and TRBJ2-4; 7 bases align to TRBD1. Germline V gene sequence: CDR1 LNHDA, CDR2 SQIVND (reference sequence). The V and J ends lost 3 bases and 8 bases, in that order; junction bases with no gene match: 4. CDR3 length: 13 amino acids.